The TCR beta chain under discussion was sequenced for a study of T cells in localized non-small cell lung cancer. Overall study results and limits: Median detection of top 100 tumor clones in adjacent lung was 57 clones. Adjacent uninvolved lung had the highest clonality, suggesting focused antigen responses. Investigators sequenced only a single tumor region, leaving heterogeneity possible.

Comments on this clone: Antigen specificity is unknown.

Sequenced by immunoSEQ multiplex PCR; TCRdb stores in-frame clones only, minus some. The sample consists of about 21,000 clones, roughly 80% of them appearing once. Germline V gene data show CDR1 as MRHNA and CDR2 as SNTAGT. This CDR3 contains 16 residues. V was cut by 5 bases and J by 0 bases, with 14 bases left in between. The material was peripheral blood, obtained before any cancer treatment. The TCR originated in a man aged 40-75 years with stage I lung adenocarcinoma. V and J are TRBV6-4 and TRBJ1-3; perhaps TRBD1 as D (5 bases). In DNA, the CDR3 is TGTGCCAGCAGTAACTGCAGGGTTTACTCTGGAAACACCATATATTTT. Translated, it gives CASSNCRVYSGNTIYF.